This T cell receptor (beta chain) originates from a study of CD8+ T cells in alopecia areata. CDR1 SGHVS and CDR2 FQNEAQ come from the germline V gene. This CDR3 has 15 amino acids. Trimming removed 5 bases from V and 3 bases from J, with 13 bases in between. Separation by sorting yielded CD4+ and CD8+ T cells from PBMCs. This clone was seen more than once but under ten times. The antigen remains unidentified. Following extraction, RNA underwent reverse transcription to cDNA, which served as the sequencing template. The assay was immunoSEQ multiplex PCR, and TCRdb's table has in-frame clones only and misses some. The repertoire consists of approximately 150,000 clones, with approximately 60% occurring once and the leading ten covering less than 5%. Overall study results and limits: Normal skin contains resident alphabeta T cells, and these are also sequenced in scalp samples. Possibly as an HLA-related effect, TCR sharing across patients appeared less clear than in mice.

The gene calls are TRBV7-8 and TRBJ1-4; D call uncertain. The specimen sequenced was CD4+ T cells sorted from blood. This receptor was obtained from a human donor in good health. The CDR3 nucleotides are TGTGCCAGCAGCCTCCTTGGCGGTGCTAATGAAAAACTGTTTTTT. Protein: CASSLLGGANEKLFF.